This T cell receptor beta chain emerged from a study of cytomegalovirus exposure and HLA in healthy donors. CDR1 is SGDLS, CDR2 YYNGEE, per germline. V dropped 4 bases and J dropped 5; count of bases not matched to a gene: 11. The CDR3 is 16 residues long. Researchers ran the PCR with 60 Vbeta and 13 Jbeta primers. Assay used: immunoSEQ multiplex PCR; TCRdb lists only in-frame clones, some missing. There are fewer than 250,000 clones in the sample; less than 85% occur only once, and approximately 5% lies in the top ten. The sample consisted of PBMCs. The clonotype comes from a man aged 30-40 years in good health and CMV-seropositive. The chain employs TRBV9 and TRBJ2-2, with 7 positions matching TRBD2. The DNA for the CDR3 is TGTGCCAGCAGCCCATCTAGCCGGCGGGAGACCGGGGAGCTGTTTTTT. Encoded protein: CASSPSSRRETGELFF. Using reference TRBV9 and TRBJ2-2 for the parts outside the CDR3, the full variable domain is DSGVTQTPKHLITATGQRVTLRCSPRSGDLSVYWYQQSLDQGLQFLIQYYNGEERAKGNILERFSAQQFPDLHSELNLSSLELGDSALYFCASSPSSRRETGELFFGEGSRLTVL.